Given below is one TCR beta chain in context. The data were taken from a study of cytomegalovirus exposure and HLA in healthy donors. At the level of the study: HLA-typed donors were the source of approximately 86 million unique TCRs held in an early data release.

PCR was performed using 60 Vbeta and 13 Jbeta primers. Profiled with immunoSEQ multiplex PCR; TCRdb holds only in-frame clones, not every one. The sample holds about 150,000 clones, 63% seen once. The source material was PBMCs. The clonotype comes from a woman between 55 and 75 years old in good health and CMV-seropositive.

The CDR3 reads CASRGAGGVTDTQYF. CDR3 DNA: TGTGCCAGCAGAGGAGCGGGAGGAGTCACAGATACGCAGTATTTT. This chain joins TRBV13 and TRBJ2-3, with TRBD2 matching over 9 bases. The CDR3 is 15 amino acids. The V gene end was trimmed by 6 bases and the J gene end by 2 bases; junction bases not matched to a gene: 6. Germline V gene sequence: CDR1 PRHDT, CDR2 FYEKMQ (reference sequence).